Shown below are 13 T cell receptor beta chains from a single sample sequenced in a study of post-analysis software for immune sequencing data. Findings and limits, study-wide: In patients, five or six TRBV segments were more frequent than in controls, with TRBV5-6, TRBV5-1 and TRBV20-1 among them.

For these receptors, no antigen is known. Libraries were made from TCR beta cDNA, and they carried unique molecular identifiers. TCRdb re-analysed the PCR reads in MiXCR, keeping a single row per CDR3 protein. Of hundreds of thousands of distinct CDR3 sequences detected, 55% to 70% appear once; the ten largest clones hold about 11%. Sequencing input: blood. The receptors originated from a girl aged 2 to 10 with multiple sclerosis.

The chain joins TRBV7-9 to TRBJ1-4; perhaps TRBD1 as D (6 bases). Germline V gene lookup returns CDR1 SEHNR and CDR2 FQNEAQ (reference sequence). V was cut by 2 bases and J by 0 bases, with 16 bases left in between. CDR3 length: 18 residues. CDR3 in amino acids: CASSLRGRTAATNEKLFF. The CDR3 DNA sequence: TGTGCCAGCAGCTTACGTGGACGGACAGCCGCAACTAATGAAAAACTGTTTTTT.

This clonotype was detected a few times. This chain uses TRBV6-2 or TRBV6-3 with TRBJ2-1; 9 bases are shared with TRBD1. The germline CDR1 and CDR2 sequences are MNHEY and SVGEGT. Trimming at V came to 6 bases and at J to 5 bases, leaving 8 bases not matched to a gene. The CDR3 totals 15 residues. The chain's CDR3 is CASRDRDRVNNEQFF. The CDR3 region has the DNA TGTGCCAGCAGGGACCGGGACAGGGTCAACAATGAGCAGTTCTTC.

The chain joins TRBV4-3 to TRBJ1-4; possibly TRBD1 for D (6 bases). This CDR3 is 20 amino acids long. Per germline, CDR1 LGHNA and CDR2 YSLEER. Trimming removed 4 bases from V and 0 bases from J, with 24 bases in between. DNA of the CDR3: TGCGCCAGCAGCCCCCGCGGGGGAGGTGGGGGCGAGGCAACTAATGAAAAACTGTTTTTT. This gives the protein CASSPRGGGGGEATNEKLFF.

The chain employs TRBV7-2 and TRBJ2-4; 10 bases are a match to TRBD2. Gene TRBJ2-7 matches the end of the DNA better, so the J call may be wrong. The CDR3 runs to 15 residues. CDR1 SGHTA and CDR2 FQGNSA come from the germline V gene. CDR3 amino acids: CASSETSGAYYEQYF. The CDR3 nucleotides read TGTGCCAGCAGCGAAACTAGCGGGGCCTACTACGAGCAGTACTTC.

This CDR3 is CASESIGADTQYF. The CDR3 bases are TGTGCCAGCGAGAGTATTGGGGCAGATACGCAGTATTTT. The chain carries TRBV5-5 and TRBJ2-3, with D unresolved. This CDR3 region has 13 residues. Trimming took off 7 bases at V and 4 bases at J, with 13 bases between the two ends. Germline V gene lookup returns CDR1 SGHKS and CDR2 YYEKEE (reference sequence). The entire variable domain, with the rest obtained from reference TRBV5-5 and TRBJ2-3, is as follows: DAGVTQSPTHLIKTRGQQVTLRCSPISGHKSVSWYQQVLGQGPQFIFQYYEKEERGRGNFPDRFSARQFPNYSSELNVNALLLGDSALYLCASESIGADTQYFGPGTRLTVL.

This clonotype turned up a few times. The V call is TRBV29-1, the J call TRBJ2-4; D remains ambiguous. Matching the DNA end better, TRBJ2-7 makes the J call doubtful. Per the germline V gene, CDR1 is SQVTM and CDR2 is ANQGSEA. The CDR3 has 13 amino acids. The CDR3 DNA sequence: TGCAGCGTTGCTGGTGGCGGTCCGGGCGAGCAGTACTTC. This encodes CSVAGGGPGEQYF.

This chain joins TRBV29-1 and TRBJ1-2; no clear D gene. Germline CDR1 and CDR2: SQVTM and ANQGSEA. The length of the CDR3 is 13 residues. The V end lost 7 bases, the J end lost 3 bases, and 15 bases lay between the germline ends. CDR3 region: CSAEGPRDYGYTF. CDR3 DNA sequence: TGCAGCGCCGAAGGGCCCCGGGACTATGGCTACACCTTC.

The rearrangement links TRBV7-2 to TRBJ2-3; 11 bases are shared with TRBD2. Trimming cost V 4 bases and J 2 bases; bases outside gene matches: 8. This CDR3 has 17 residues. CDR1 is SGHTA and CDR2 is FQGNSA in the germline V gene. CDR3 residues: CASSSRLAGISTDTQYF. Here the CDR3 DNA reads TGTGCCAGCAGCTCCAGACTAGCGGGAATTTCCACAGATACGCAGTATTTT.

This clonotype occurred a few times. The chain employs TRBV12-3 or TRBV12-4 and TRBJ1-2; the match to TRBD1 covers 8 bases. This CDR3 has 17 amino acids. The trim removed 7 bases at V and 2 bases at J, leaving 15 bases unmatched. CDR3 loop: CASNTGDRRISNYGYTF. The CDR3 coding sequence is TGTGCCAGCAACACGGGGGACAGGAGAATCTCCAACTATGGCTACACCTTC.

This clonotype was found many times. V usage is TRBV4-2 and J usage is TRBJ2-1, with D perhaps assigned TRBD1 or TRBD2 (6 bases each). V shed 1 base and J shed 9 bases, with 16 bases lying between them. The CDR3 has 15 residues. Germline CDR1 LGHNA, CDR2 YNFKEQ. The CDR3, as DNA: TGTGCCAGCAGCCAAGTTAGCGGCCAAGGGGGTGAGCAGTTCTTC. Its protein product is CASSQVSGQGGEQFF.

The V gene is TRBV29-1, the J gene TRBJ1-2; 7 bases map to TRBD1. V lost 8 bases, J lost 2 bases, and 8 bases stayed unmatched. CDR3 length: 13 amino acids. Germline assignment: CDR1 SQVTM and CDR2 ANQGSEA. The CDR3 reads CSTSGTANYGYTF. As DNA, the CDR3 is TGCAGCACCTCCGGGACAGCCAACTATGGCTACACCTTC.

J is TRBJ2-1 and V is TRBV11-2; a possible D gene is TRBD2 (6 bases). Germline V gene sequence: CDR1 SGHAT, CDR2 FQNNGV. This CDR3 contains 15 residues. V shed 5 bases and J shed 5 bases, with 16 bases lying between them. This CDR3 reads CASSHSGLGNNEQFF. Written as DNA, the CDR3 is TGTGCCAGCAGCCACTCGGGACTGGGGAACAATGAGCAGTTCTTC. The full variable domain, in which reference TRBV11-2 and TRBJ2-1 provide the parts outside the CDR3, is EAGVAQSPRYKIIEKRQSVAFWCNPISGHATLYWYQQILGQGPKLLIQFQNNGVVDDSQLPKDRFSAERLKGVDSTLKIQPAKLEDSAVYLCASSHSGLGNNEQFFGPGTRLTVL.

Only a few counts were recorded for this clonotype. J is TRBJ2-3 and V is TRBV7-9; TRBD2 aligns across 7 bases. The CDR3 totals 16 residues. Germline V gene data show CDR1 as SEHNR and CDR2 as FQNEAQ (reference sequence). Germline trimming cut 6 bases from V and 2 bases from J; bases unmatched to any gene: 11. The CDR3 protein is CASRPLPGLYTDTQYF. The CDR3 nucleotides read TGTGCCAGCAGGCCTCTACCGGGACTATACACAGATACGCAGTATTTT.